This T cell receptor (beta chain) was sequenced during a study of shared clonotypes between healthy human individuals. This table comes from immunoSEQ multiplex PCR, and its TCRdb copy is limited to in-frame clones, with some not included. The repertoire has about 2 million clones, about 95% of them found once; the top ten carry roughly 0.13%. All donors were healthy HIV-negative adults lacking recent acute infections or vaccinations. CD4+ cells underwent separation, giving CD45RA+ naive and CD45RA-negative memory subsets. Points on this clone: Its antigen is currently unknown.

Study-wide points: With few donors, the genetic and exposure-history diversity represented was limited.

Sequencing used naive CD4+ T cells sorted from blood. Specified subset: CD45RA+ positively selected. The source of this sequence is a man between 18 and 35 years old in good health.

CDR3 coding DNA: TGTGCCTGGAGTGTGGGCAGACTCAATGAGCAGTTCTTC. Translating gives CAWSVGRLNEQFF. The genes are TRBV30 and TRBJ2-1; D not certain. Per germline, CDR1 GTSNPN and CDR2 SVGIG (reference sequence). The V and J ends lost 0 bases and 6 bases respectively, with 9 bases between them. The CDR3 is 13 residues long.